The clone carrying this T cell receptor beta chain was counted only a few times. The antigen is unknown. The Oncomine TCR Beta short-read assay was applied to DNA of cultured CD4+ T cells. Researchers extracted genomic DNA from CD4+ T cells that had been cultured. MiXCR was run by TCRdb on the PCR reads, yielding one entry per CDR3 protein. The sample consists of roughly 10,000 distinct CDR3 sequences, under 35% of them appearing once. Treatment described: roughly ten-day PBMC culture with coronavirus spike peptide pools or control peptides (ViraFEST assay). These CD4+ T cells came from an unexposed donor, sampled before the COVID-19 pandemic (2011-2018). These CD4+ T cells came from roughly 10-day cultures by negative selection. Trimming shortened V by 0 bases and J by 5 bases, and 10 bases separated the two germline ends. Germline V gives CDR1 SGHTA, CDR2 FQGNSA. The CDR3 is made up of 14 amino acids.

This sample was included in a study of vaccination and CD4 T cells after COVID-19. Looking at the study overall: The cells in question were stimulated using overlapping spike peptides derived from SARS-CoV-2, HCoV-NL63, HCoV-OC43 and HCoV-229E.

This receptor was obtained from a human donor in good health. The sequenced sample was CD4+ T cells from blood, cultured in vitro. The chain uses TRBV7-2 and TRBJ2-5; D is unclear. CDR3 sequence reads: CASSLARSRETQYF. In DNA, the CDR3 is TGTGCCAGCAGCTTAGCGCGGTCGAGGGAGACCCAGTACTTC.